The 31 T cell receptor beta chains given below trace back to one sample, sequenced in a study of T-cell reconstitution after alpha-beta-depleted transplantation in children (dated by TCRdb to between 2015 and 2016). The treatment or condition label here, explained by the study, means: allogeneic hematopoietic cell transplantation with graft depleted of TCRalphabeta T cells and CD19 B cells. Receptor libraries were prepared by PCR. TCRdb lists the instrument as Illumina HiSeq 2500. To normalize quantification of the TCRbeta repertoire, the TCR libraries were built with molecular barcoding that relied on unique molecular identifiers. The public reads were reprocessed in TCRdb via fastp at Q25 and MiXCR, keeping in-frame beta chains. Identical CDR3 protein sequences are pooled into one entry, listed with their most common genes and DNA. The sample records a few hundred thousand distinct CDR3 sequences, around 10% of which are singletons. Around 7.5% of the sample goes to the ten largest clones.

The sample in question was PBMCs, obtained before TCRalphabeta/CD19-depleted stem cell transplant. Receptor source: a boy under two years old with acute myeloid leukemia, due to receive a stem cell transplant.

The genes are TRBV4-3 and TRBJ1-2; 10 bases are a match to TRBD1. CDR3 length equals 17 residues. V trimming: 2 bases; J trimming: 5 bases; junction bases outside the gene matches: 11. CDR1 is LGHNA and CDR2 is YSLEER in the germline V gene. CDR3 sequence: CASSQSRSKDRGYGYTF. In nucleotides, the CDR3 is TGCGCCAGCAGCCAATCACGGAGTAAGGACAGGGGGTATGGCTACACCTTC.

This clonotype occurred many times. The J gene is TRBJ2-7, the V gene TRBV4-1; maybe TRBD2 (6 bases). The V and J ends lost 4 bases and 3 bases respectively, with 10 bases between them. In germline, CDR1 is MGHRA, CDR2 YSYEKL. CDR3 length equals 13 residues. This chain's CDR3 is CASSLTSFYEQYF. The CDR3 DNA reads TGCGCCAGCAGCCTCACTAGCTTCTACGAGCAGTACTTC.

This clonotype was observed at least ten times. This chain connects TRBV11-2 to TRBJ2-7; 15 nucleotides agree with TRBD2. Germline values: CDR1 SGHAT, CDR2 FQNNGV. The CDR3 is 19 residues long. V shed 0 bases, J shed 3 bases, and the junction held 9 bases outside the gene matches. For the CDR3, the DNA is TGTGCCAGCAGCTTAGATCGGACTAGCGGGAGGGCCCTAGACTACGAGCAGTACTTC. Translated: CASSLDRTSGRALDYEQYF.

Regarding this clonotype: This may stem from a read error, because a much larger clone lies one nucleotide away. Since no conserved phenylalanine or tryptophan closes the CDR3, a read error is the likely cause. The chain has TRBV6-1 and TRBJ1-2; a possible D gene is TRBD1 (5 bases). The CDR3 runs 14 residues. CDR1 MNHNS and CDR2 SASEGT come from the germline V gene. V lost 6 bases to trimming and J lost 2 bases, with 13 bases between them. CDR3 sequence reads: CASRLQGTNYGYTY. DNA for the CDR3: TGTGCCAGCAGATTGCAGGGTACCAACTATGGCTACACCTAC.

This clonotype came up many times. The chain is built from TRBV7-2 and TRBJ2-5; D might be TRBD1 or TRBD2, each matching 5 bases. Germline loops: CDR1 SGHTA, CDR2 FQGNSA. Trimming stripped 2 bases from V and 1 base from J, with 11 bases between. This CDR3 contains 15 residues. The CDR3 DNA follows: TGTGCCAGCAGCTTATGGGACGGCGTCCAAGAGACCCAGTACTTC. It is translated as CASSLWDGVQETQYF. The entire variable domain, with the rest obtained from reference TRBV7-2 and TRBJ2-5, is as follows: GAGVSQSPSNKVTEKGKDVELRCDPISGHTALYWYRQSLGQGLEFLIYFQGNSAPDKSGLPSDRFSAERTGGSVSTLTIQRTQQEDSAVYLCASSLWDGVQETQYFGPGTRLLVL.

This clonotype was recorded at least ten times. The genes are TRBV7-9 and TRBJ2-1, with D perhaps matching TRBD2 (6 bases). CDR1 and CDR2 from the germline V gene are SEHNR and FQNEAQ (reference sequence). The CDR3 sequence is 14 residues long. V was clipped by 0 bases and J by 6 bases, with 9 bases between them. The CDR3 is CASSLAGGANEQFF. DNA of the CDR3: TGTGCCAGCAGCTTAGCGGGAGGCGCCAATGAGCAGTTCTTC.

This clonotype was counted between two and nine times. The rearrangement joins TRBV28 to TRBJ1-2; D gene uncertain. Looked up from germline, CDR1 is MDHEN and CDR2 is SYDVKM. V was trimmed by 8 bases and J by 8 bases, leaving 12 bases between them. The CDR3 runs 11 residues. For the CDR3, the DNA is TGTGCCAGCGGGTGGGGTGACGGCTACACCTTC. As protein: CASGWGDGYTF.

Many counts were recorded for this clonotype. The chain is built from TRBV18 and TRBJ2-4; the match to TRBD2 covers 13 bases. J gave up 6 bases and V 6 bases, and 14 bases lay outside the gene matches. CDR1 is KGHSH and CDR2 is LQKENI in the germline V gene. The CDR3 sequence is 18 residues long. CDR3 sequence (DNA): TGTGCCAGCTCCAGCAGGGGGACTAGCGGGAAAACCGGAAACATTCAGTACTTC. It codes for CASSSRGTSGKTGNIQYF.

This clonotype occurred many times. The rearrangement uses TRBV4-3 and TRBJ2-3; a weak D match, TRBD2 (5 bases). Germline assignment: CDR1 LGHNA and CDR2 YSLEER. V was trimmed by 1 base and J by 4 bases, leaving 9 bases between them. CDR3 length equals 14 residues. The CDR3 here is CASSQASGADTQYF. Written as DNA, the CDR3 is TGCGCCAGCAGCCAAGCATCCGGGGCAGATACGCAGTATTTT.

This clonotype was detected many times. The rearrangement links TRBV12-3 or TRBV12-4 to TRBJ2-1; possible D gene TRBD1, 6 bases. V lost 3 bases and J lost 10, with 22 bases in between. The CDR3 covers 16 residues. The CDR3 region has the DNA TGTGCCAGCAGTTTGAGGGGGTTTATCTACCGCATGGAGCAGTTCTTC. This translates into CASSLRGFIYRMEQFF.

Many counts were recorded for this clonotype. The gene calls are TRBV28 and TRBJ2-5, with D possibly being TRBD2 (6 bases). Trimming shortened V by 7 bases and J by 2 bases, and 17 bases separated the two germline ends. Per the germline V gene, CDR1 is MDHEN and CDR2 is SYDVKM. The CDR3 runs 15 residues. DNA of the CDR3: TGTGCCAGCATGGGGGGTGGGAGAGGGCAAGAGACCCAGTACTTC. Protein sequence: CASMGGGRGQETQYF.

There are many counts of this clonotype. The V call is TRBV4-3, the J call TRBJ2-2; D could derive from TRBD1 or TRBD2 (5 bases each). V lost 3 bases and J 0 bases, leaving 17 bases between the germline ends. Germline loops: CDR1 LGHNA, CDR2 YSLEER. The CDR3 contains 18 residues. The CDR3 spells CASSQTMDGAANTGELFF. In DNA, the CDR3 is TGCGCCAGCAGCCAGACCATGGACGGGGCGGCGAACACCGGGGAGCTGTTTTTT.

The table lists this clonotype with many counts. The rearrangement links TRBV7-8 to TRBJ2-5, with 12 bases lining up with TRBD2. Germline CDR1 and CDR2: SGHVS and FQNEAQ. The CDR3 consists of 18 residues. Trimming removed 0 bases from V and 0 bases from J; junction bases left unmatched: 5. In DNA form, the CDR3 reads TGTGCCAGCAGCTTAGCCCCTGCTAGCGGGGGGGACCAAGAGACCCAGTACTTC. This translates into CASSLAPASGGDQETQYF.

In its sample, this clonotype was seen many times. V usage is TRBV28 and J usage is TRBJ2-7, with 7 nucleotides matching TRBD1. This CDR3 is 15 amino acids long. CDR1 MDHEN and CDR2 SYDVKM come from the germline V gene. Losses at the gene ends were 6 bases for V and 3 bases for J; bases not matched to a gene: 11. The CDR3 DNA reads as TGTGCCAGCAGACCCTCGGACAGGCAATACTACGAGCAGTACTTC. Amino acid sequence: CASRPSDRQYYEQYF.

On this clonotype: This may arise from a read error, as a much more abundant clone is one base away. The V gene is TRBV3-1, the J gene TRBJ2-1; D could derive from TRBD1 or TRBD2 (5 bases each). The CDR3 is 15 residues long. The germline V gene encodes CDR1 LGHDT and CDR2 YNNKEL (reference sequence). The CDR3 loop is CASSQDYGTSNKQFF. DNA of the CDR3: TGTGCCAGCAGCCAAGATTATGGGACCAGCAATAAGCAGTTCTTC.

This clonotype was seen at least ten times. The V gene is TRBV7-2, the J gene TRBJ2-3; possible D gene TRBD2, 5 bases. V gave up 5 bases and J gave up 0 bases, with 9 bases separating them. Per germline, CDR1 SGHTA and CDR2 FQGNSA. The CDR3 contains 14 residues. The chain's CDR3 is CASSGRSSTDTQYF. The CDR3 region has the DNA TGTGCCAGCAGCGGGAGATCCAGCACAGATACGCAGTATTTT. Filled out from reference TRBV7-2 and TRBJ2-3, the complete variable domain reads GAGVSQSPSNKVTEKGKDVELRCDPISGHTALYWYRQSLGQGLEFLIYFQGNSAPDKSGLPSDRFSAERTGGSVSTLTIQRTQQEDSAVYLCASSGRSSTDTQYFGPGTRLTVL.

The CDR3 DNA reads as TGTGCCAGCAGTTGGGGACTAGGGGACAGATTAAACAATGAGCAGTTCTTC. Protein: CASSWGLGDRLNNEQFF. This chain uses TRBV28 with TRBJ2-1, with a tentative D call TRBD2 (8 bases). V was cut by 4 bases and J by 5 bases, with 21 bases left in between. The CDR3 consists of 17 residues. The V gene's germline CDR1 is MDHEN and CDR2 SYDVKM. The complete variable domain, with remaining parts taken from reference TRBV28 and TRBJ2-1, reads DVKVTQSSRYLVKRTGEKVFLECVQDMDHENMFWYRQDPGLGLRLIYFSYDVKMKEKGDIPEGYSVSREKKERFSLILESASTNQTSMYLCASSWGLGDRLNNEQFFGPGTRLTVL.

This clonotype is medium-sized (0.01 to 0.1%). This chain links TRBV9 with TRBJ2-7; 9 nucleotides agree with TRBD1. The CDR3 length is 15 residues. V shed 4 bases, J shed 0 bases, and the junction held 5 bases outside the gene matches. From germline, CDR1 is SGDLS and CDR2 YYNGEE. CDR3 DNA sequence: TGTGCCAGCAGCCTTGGACAGGGGAGCTCCTACGAGCAGTACTTC. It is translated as CASSLGQGSSYEQYF.

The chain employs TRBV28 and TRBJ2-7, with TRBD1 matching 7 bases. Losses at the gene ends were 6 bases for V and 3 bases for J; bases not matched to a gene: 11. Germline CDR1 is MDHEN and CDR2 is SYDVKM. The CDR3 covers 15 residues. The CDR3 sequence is CASSIPGQEFYEQYF. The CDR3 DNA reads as TGTGCCAGCAGCATTCCCGGACAGGAGTTCTACGAGCAGTACTTC.

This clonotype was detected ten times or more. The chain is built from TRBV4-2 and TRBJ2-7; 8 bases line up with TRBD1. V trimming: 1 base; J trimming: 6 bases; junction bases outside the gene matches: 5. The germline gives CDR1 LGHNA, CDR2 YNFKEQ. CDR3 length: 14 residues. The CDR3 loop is CASSQGAGGGEQYF. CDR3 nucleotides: TGTGCCAGCAGCCAAGGCGCAGGGGGCGGCGAGCAGTACTTC.

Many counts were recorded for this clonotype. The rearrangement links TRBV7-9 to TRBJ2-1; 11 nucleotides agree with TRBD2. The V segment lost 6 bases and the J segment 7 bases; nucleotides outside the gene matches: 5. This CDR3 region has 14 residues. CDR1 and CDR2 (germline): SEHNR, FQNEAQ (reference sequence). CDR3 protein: CASRLGLADNEQFF. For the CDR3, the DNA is TGTGCCAGCAGGTTGGGACTAGCGGATAATGAGCAGTTCTTC.

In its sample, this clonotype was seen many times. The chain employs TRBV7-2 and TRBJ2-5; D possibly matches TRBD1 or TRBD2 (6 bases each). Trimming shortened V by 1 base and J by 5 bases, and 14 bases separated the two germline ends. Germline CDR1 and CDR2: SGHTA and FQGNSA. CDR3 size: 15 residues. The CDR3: CASSLVSGGRETQYF. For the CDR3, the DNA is TGTGCCAGCAGCTTAGTTTCTGGGGGGCGTGAGACCCAGTACTTC. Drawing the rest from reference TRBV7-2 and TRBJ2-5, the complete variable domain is GAGVSQSPSNKVTEKGKDVELRCDPISGHTALYWYRQSLGQGLEFLIYFQGNSAPDKSGLPSDRFSAERTGGSVSTLTIQRTQQEDSAVYLCASSLVSGGRETQYFGPGTRLLVL.

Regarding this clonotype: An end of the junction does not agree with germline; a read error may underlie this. The CDR3 spells CSSSLTGGAAETQYF. Here the CDR3 DNA reads TGTTCCAGCAGCTTAACCGGGGGGGCAGCGGAGACCCAGTACTTC. V usage is TRBV7-2 and J usage is TRBJ2-5; TRBD2 matches at 8 bases. There are 15 residues in the CDR3. CDR1 SGHTA and CDR2 FQGNSA come from the germline V gene.

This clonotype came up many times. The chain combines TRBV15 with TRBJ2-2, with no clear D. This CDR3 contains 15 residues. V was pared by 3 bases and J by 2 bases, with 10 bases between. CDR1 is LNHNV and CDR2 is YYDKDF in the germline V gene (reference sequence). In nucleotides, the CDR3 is TGTGCCACCAGCAGTAAAAGGACCAACACCGGGGAGCTGTTTTTT. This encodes CATSSKRTNTGELFF. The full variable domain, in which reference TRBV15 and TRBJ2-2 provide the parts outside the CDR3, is DAMVIQNPRYQVTQFGKPVTLSCSQTLNHNVMYWYQQKSSQAPKLLFHYYDKDFNNEADTPDNFQSRRPNTSFCFLDIRSPGLGDTAMYLCATSSKRTNTGELFFGEGSRLTVL.

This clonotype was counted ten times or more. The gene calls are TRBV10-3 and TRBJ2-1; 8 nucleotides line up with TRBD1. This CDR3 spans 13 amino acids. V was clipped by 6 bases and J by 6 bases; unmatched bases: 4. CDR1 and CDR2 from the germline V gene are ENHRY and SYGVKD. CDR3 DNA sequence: TGTGCCATCAGCCCGACAGGGGTCAATGAGCAGTTCTTC. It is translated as CAISPTGVNEQFF.

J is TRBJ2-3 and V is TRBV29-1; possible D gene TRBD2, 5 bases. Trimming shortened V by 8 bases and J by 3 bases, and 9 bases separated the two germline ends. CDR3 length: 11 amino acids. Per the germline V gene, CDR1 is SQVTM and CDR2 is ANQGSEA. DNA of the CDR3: TGCAGCTCCAGGAGGACAGATACGCAGTATTTT. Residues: CSSRRTDTQYF.

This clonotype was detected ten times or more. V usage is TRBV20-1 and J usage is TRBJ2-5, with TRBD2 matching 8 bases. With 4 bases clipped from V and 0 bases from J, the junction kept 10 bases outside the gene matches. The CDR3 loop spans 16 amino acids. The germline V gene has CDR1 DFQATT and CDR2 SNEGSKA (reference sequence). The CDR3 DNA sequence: TGCAGTGCTATAGGCGGGGGGATAACGTACCAAGAGACCCAGTACTTC. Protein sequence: CSAIGGGITYQETQYF.

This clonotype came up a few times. The CDR3 nucleotides are TGTGCCAGCAGGGCCTCCACCTACGAGCAGTACTTC. As protein: CASRASTYEQYF. This chain uses TRBV28 with TRBJ2-7; D unclear. The CDR3 covers 12 residues. Germline V gives CDR1 MDHEN, CDR2 SYDVKM. Between the trimmed V and J ends, which lost 6 bases and 2 bases, there was a span of 8 bases.

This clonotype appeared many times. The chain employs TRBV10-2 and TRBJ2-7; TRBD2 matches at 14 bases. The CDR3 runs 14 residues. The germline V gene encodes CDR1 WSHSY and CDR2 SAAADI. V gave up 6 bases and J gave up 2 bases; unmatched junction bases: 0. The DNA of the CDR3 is TGCGCCAGCAGGACTAGCGGGAGGGCCTACGAGCAGTACTTC. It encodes CASRTSGRAYEQYF.

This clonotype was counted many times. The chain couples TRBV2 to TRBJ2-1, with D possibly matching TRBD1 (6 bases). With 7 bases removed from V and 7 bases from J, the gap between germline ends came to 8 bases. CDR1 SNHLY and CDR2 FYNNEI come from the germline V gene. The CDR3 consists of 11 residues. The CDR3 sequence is CASKGGNEQFF. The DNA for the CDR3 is TGTGCCAGCAAAGGGGGAAATGAGCAGTTCTTC.

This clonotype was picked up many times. CDR3 sequence (DNA): TGTGCCAGCAGCGAATCGGCTGGGTATAGCAATCAGCCCCAGCATTTT. This gives the protein CASSESAGYSNQPQHF. The V gene is TRBV7-9, the J gene TRBJ1-5; no clear D. Germline V lookup: CDR1 SEHNR, CDR2 FQNEAQ (reference sequence). The ends were cut back, 5 bases at V and 0 bases at J, with 14 bases in the middle. The length of the CDR3 is 16 residues.